Here is one T cell receptor beta chain with its context. The primer mix had 60 Vbeta and 13 Jbeta primers. Clones were read by immunoSEQ multiplex PCR, and TCRdb kept only the in-frame ones, dropping some. The sample holds approximately 160,000 clones, approximately 78% seen once. This sample was included in a study of cytomegalovirus exposure and HLA in healthy donors. The germline gives CDR1 SGHDN, CDR2 FVKESK. Trimming removed 4 bases at V and 7 bases at J, with 14 bases between. The CDR3 length is 14 residues. The sequenced sample was PBMCs. V is TRBV14 and J is TRBJ2-1, with D perhaps TRBD2 (5 bases). The sequence derives from a woman between 45 and 65 years old in good health and CMV-seropositive. For the CDR3, the DNA is TGTGCCAGCAGCCTGTTGGACTCTCTTAATGAGCAGTTCTTC. It codes for CASSLLDSLNEQFF.